Shown below are 7 T cell receptor beta chains from a single sample sequenced in a study of T-cell memory formation after mild COVID-19. MiXCR, run by TCRdb on the 5' RACE reads, gives a single entry per CDR3 protein. The table shows tens of thousands of distinct CDR3 sequences, with roughly a sixth occurring only once. Input material: PBMCs or a T cell subset sorted from them (not recorded which). All receptors derive from an adult woman who had mild COVID-19 (a few samples of this study predate the infection). Cell type and time point are not known.

The chain couples TRBV7-2 to TRBJ2-7; the D gene is possibly TRBD2 (7 bases). The CDR3 sequence is 19 residues long. Germline V gene data show CDR1 as SGHTA and CDR2 as FQGNSA. Trimming removed 0 bases at V and 7 bases at J, with 28 bases between. This chain's CDR3 is CASSLAGFWGAGQKGEQYF. The DNA for the CDR3 is TGTGCCAGCAGCTTAGCGGGTTTTTGGGGAGCGGGACAAAAGGGGGAGCAGTACTTC.

The chain is built from TRBV9 and TRBJ2-3; D remains ambiguous. Trimming stripped 3 bases from V and 6 bases from J, with 11 bases between. Germline V gene lookup returns CDR1 SGDLS and CDR2 YYNGEE. This CDR3 has 13 residues. The CDR3 region has the DNA TGTGCCAGCAGCGCCTCAGTAGGGGATACGCAGTATTTT. Amino acid sequence: CASSASVGDTQYF.

The table lists this clonotype with a few counts. The chain links TRBV7-9 to TRBJ2-1; D remains ambiguous. The CDR3 consists of 14 residues. V lost 5 bases and J lost 7, with 15 bases in between. CDR1 and CDR2 (germline): SEHNR, FQNEAQ (reference sequence). In nucleotides, the CDR3 is TGTGCCAGCAGCCTAGTGAGAGGTTCTAATGAGCAGTTCTTC. Translated, it gives CASSLVRGSNEQFF.

The V gene is TRBV15, the J gene TRBJ2-7; 8 nucleotides align to TRBD2. V shed 3 bases, J shed 4 bases, and the junction held 11 bases outside the gene matches. This CDR3 contains 16 residues. CDR1 is LNHNV, CDR2 YYDKDF, per germline (reference sequence). The CDR3 bases are TGTGCCACCAGCAGCGGGGGCGGGAGGTTTAGTTACGAGCAGTACTTC. Its translation: CATSSGGGRFSYEQYF.

This clonotype was seen a handful of times. V usage is TRBV15 and J usage is TRBJ2-7; 7 positions agree with TRBD2. The CDR3 covers 16 residues. Germline V lookup: CDR1 LNHNV, CDR2 YYDKDF (reference sequence). J was trimmed by 2 bases and V by 3 bases; bases with no gene match: 10. The CDR3 sequence is CATSRGPSGRTYEQYF. In DNA, the CDR3 is TGTGCCACCAGCAGGGGCCCTAGCGGCCGTACCTACGAGCAGTACTTC.

Only a few counts were recorded for this clonotype. The chain links TRBV11-2 to TRBJ2-1; D ambiguous. The CDR3 runs 18 residues. Germline V gene sequence: CDR1 SGHAT, CDR2 FQNNGV. The ends were cut back, 8 bases at V and 1 base at J, with 24 bases in the middle. The CDR3: CASYSKIADGRSYNEQFF. The CDR3 DNA sequence: TGTGCCAGCTATAGTAAAATTGCGGACGGCCGATCCTACAATGAGCAGTTCTTC.

This clonotype was recorded many times. The chain uses TRBV7-3 and TRBJ2-3; a possible D gene is TRBD2 (6 bases). This CDR3 comprises 14 residues. Germline CDR1 SGHTA, CDR2 FQGTGA. Trimming removed 5 bases at V and 6 bases at J, with 15 bases between. The CDR3 sequence: CASSKVGTPDTQYF. The CDR3 bases are TGTGCCAGCAGCAAAGTAGGGACTCCGGATACGCAGTATTTT.